Each of the 10 T cell receptor beta chains below was sequenced from the same sample in a study of cytotoxic CD8 clonotypes in ibrutinib-treated CLL. Only in-frame clones appear in the TCRdb table, and some are missing; sequencing was by immunoSEQ multiplex PCR. The table records some 130,000 clones, roughly 88% of them present only once. The sequences come from PBMCs, collected after 24 months of ibrutinib treatment. The source of these receptors is a human donor with chronic lymphocytic leukemia.

This chain uses TRBV7-2 with TRBJ1-5; D is ambiguous. V gave up 1 base and J gave up 9 bases, with 10 bases separating them. CDR3 length equals 13 residues. Per the germline V gene, CDR1 is SGHTA and CDR2 is FQGNSA. CDR3 amino acids: CASSLEGSRPQHF. CDR3 DNA sequence: TGTGCCAGCAGCTTAGAAGGGTCCAGGCCCCAGCATTTT.

V usage is TRBV27 and J usage is TRBJ2-7, with D hard to call. The CDR3 consists of 14 residues. Trimming removed 4 bases at V and 6 bases at J, with 16 bases between. From germline, CDR1 is MNHEY and CDR2 SMNVEV (reference sequence). The CDR3 loop is CASSSSLTPLEQYF. CDR3 sequence (DNA): TGTGCCAGCAGTTCGAGCCTGACCCCTCTCGAGCAGTACTTC.

This chain connects TRBV7-2 to TRBJ2-1; 7 bases are a match to TRBD2. Germline lookup yields CDR1 SGHTA and CDR2 FQGNSA. This CDR3 region has 13 residues. V lost 3 bases to trimming and J lost 8 bases; unmatched junction nucleotides: 4. The CDR3 DNA sequence: TGTGCCAGCAGCTTTTGGACTAGTGATGAGCAGTTCTTC. Translated: CASSFWTSDEQFF.

The chain carries TRBV30 and TRBJ1-2, with D perhaps matching TRBD1 (6 bases). This CDR3 is built from 13 residues. Germline V CDR1 and CDR2: GTSNPN, SVGIG (reference sequence). V was trimmed by 2 bases and J by 12 bases, leaving 19 bases between them. CDR3 sequence reads: CAWSLTGLFVNTF. The CDR3 DNA reads TGTGCCTGGAGTCTCACAGGGCTCTTCGTCAACACCTTC.

This clone was detected only once. V and J are TRBV7-2 and TRBJ2-2; 11 bases line up with TRBD2. Looked up from germline, CDR1 is SGHTA and CDR2 is FQGNSA. This CDR3 contains 17 residues. The V and J ends lost 5 bases and 0 bases, in that order; junction bases with no gene match: 5. This CDR3 reads CASSPTSGSTNTGELFF. The DNA of the CDR3 is TGTGCCAGCAGCCCAACTAGCGGGAGTACGAACACCGGGGAGCTGTTTTTT.

J is TRBJ1-1 and V is TRBV28; D call uncertain. This CDR3 contains 12 residues. Germline lookup yields CDR1 MDHEN and CDR2 SYDVKM. Deletions cut 6 bases from V and 2 bases from J, with 7 bases between. The DNA of the CDR3 is TGTGCCAGCAGGTTGGGAAACACTGAAGCTTTCTTT. Protein product: CASRLGNTEAFF.

The gene calls are TRBV15 and TRBJ1-5, with TRBD1 as a possible D gene (6 bases). The germline gives CDR1 LNHNV, CDR2 YYDKDF (reference sequence). The CDR3 spans 17 residues. The V gene lost 1 base and the J gene lost 3 bases, with 16 bases spanning the gap. CDR3 coding DNA: TGTGCCACCAGCAGAGGAAGGGGGGCGACCCTCAATCAGCCCCAGCATTTT. It codes for CATSRGRGATLNQPQHF.

The rearrangement uses TRBV7-9 and TRBJ1-2, with TRBD1 matching 9 bases. After removal of 4 bases from V and 4 bases from J, the junction contained 7 bases not matched to a gene. This CDR3 region has 15 residues. Per the germline V gene, CDR1 is SEHNR and CDR2 is FQNEAQ (reference sequence). The CDR3 spells CASSSRTGVGYGYTF. The CDR3 DNA sequence: TGTGCCAGCAGCTCACGGACAGGGGTGGGCTATGGCTACACCTTC. The full variable domain, with the rest looked up from reference TRBV7-9 and TRBJ1-2, is DTGVSQNPRHKITKRGQNVTFRCDPISEHNRLYWYRQTLGQGPEFLTYFQNEAQLEKSRLLSDRFSAERPKGSFSTLEIQRTEQGDSAMYLCASSSRTGVGYGYTFGSGTRLTVV.

V usage is TRBV5-5 and J usage is TRBJ2-5, with D maybe TRBD2 (7 bases). This CDR3 is 16 amino acids long. Germline CDR1 is SGHKS and CDR2 is YYEKEE (reference sequence). V gave up 4 bases and J gave up 1 base, with 17 bases separating them. CDR3 residues: CASSPDGGRPQETQYF. Written as DNA, the CDR3 is TGTGCCAGCAGCCCGGACGGGGGGCGTCCCCAAGAGACCCAGTACTTC.

The chain recombines TRBV10-3 with TRBJ2-4, with D possibly matching TRBD1 (6 bases). Germline assignment: CDR1 ENHRY and CDR2 SYGVKD. CDR3 size: 14 residues. V was trimmed by 6 bases and J by 0 bases, leaving 9 bases between them. The CDR3 is CAIRGGSAKNIQYF. DNA of the CDR3: TGTGCCATCAGAGGGGGTTCAGCCAAAAACATTCAGTACTTC.